The sequence of this TCR beta chain was determined in a study of blood T cell repertoires in COVID-19 (dated by TCRdb to 2020 to 2022). Study-level background: Collaborator samples came from the United States, Italy and Spain and covered acute and convalescent phases of COVID-19. The material from the prospective study consisted of cDNA or gDNA derived from T cells, B-cell-depleted T cells, or PBMCs. The dataset comprised deeply sampled blood TCRbeta repertoires from subjects exposed to, actively infected with, or recovered from COVID-19. The repertoires were released in a freely available public database meant as a resource for research on the immune response to SARS-CoV-2. Samples were obtained from the ongoing ImmuneRACE study (first 160 participants) and from 1,000 to 1,500 subjects provided by 6 global collaborators. Sample metadata almost always included a de-identified subject ID, COVID-19 status, age in years and sex. Where HLA class I and class II types were available, the types were taken from metadata supplied by the sample provider, not from assay-based typing. Overall results and qualifications from the work: The amount of clinical and demographic metadata varied by source and participant and was provided uncurated.

About this clone: Its antigen remains unidentified. Base qualities are not provided; no much larger clone lies one nucleotide away.

Collaborating institutions collected whole blood in K2EDTA tubes following their own protocols. For TCRbeta analysis, collaborators shipped samples in one of three forms: frozen whole blood, isolated PBMCs, or DNA extracted from either of those sample types. TCRbeta CDR3 regions were amplified from genomic DNA using the immunoSEQ Assay, a bias-controlled multiplex PCR. The paper's processing steps were these. Within the assay, amplification of reference gene primers was used to estimate how many nucleated cells each sample contained. Sequence reads were collapsed and filtered to measure the absolute abundance of every unique TCRbeta CDR3 rearrangement. For each sample, productive Simpson clonality was calculated as the square root of Simpson's diversity index across productive rearrangements. The table was pulled from immuneACCESS by TCRdb, which kept in-frame rearrangements only. Such tables lose some clones; where checked, under half of the loss comes from unresolved V genes, and the rest has no known cause. V and J calls and clone size are those listed in that table; D and trimming were worked out from the DNA. Across this sample there are around 300,000 clones, with roughly 85% seen only once. Of the sample, approximately 10% falls within the top ten clones.

CDR1 SSHAT and CDR2 FNYEAQ were looked up in the germline V gene (reference sequence). V is pruned by 5 bases and J by 8 bases, leaving 6 bases of the junction without a gene match. Its CDR3 holds 15 amino acids, cysteine through phenylalanine. Of all the DNA, just the CDR3 is kept, 45 bases in frame from base 1. The sequence was collected from a woman in her 70s with acute or convalescent COVID-19. The sample was peripheral blood. The V and J genes are TRBV7-7 and TRBJ2-1, and TRBD2 aligns with 13 junction nucleotides. CDR3 loop: CASSRGLAGRDEQFF. The sequence in DNA is TGTGCCAGCAGCAGGGGACTAGCGGGGAGGGATGAGCAGTTCTTC.